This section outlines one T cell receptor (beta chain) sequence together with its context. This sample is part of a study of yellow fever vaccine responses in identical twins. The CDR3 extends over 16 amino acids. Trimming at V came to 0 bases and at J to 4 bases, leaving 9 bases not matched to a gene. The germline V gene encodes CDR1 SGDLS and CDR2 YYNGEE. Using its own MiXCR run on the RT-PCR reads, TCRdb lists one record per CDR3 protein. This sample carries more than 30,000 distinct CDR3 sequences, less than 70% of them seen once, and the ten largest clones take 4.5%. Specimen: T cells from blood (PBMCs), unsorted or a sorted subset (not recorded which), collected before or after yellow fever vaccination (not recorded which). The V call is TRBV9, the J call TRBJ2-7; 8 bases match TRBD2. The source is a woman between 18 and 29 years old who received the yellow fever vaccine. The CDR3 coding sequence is TGTGCCAGCAGCGTAGCGGATAGCGGGATCCCATACGAGCAGTACTTC. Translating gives CASSVADSGIPYEQYF.